This entry lists 6 T cell receptor beta chains sequenced from one sample in a study of shared clonotypes between healthy human individuals. Data came from immunoSEQ multiplex PCR; TCRdb stores just in-frame clones and leaves some out. The repertoire holds some 800,000 clones, almost 95% seen once, with less than 25% in the top ten. As defined, naive CD8 cells were CD45RO-negative and positively selected for CCR7, with terminally differentiated effector memory CD45RA+ cells excluded. Sequencing was done on a sample of naive CD8+ T cells sorted from blood. These receptors originate from a man aged 30-40 years in good health.

The rearrangement joins TRBV2 to TRBJ2-7; 7 bases match TRBD1. This CDR3 is 16 amino acids long. The germline gives CDR1 SNHLY, CDR2 FYNNEI. Losses at the gene ends were 2 bases for V and 0 bases for J; bases not matched to a gene: 7. The chain's CDR3 is CASSERGRRSSYEQYF. Here the CDR3 DNA reads TGTGCCAGCAGTGAAAGGGGGCGGCGGAGCTCCTACGAGCAGTACTTC.

Only one count was recorded for this clone. The chain combines TRBV23-1 with TRBJ2-5; D unclear. TRBV23-1 is annotated as an ORF whose role is uncertain. The CDR3 loop spans 12 amino acids. V dropped 7 bases and J dropped 5 bases, with 11 bases sitting between them. The chain's CDR3 is CASMYLRETQYF. The CDR3 DNA sequence: TGCGCCAGCATGTATCTACGGGAGACCCAGTACTTC.

With regard to this clone: One junction end disagrees with the germline gene, perhaps due to a read error. The V call is TRBV2, the J call TRBJ2-7; maybe TRBD2 (6 bases). The CDR3 loop spans 11 amino acids. Per germline, CDR1 SNHLY and CDR2 FYNNEI. Here the CDR3 reads CASSDRGSLTF. CDR3 DNA sequence: TGTGCCAGCAGTGATCGGGGGTCCCTCACTTTC.

The chain has TRBV27 and TRBJ2-7; D might be TRBD1 (5 bases). The V and J ends lost 5 bases and 0 bases respectively, with 11 bases between them. CDR3 length: 14 amino acids. CDR1 and CDR2 from the germline V gene are MNHEY and SMNVEV (reference sequence). The CDR3 loop reads CASSPRVGSYEQYF. The CDR3 coding sequence is TGTGCCAGCAGTCCCAGGGTTGGCTCCTACGAGCAGTACTTC.

The CDR3: CASSPGTGVGNTIYF. CDR3 coding DNA: TGTGCCAGCAGCCCCGGGACAGGGGTCGGAAACACCATATATTTT. The V call is TRBV7-8, the J call TRBJ1-3; 10 bases match TRBD1. In germline, CDR1 is SGHVS, CDR2 FQNEAQ. This CDR3 is built from 15 residues. V lost 5 bases to trimming and J lost 4 bases; unmatched junction nucleotides: 5.

The genes are TRBV27 and TRBJ2-7; 11 bases fit TRBD2. Germline CDR1 and CDR2: MNHEY and SMNVEV (reference sequence). The CDR3 extends over 13 amino acids. Germline trimming cut 6 bases from V and 6 bases from J; bases unmatched to any gene: 4. CDR3 coding DNA: TGTGCCAGCAGCATAGCGGGAGGGCCCGAGCAGTACTTC. It encodes CASSIAGGPEQYF.